A single sample is the source of the 6 T cell receptor beta chains below, sequenced in a study of T cells in Graves' hyperthyroidism and ophthalmopathy. Amplification of TCR beta CDR3 regions used RNA as the template. The HTBI primer set drove a first-round RT-PCR of the TCR CDR3. Each CDR3 protein gets one entry after TCRdb re-called the multiplex PCR reads with MiXCR. The sample consists of 600,000 or so distinct CDR3 sequences, about a sixth of them appearing once. Sequenced sample: blood. These receptors originate from a woman in her 30s with Graves' hyperthyroidism.

This clonotype turned up a few times. The chain has TRBV20-1 and TRBJ2-3; 7 bases are a match to TRBD2. CDR1 DFQATT and CDR2 SNEGSKA come from the germline V gene (reference sequence). With V trimmed by 1 base and J by 4 bases, 8 bases remained unmatched. The CDR3 is 15 residues long. The CDR3 DNA reads as TGCAGTGCTAGAGTGGGAGGGAGGGTCGCAGATACGCAGTATTTT. Protein sequence: CSARVGGRVADTQYF.

This clonotype was seen ten or more times. Written as DNA, the CDR3 is TGCAGTGCTAGAGATACTGATGGCGGGAGTAGGTACAATGAGCAGTTCTTC. Translating gives CSARDTDGGSRYNEQFF. The genes are TRBV20-1 and TRBJ2-1, with 7 bases aligning to TRBD2. Trimming cost V 0 bases and J 4 bases; bases outside gene matches: 12. The CDR3 has 17 amino acids. Germline loops: CDR1 DFQATT, CDR2 SNEGSKA (reference sequence).

The V gene is TRBV24-1, the J gene TRBJ2-2, with 11 bases fitting TRBD2. This CDR3 region has 16 residues. Looked up from germline, CDR1 is KGHDR and CDR2 is SFDVKD. The trim removed 7 bases at V and 1 base at J, leaving 4 bases unmatched. The CDR3 nucleotides are TGTGCCACCAGCTTAGGGACTAGCGGGAACACCGGGGAGCTGTTTTTT. This gives the protein CATSLGTSGNTGELFF.

In its sample, this clonotype was seen many times. This chain links TRBV7-9 with TRBJ1-2; unclear D gene. Trimming removed 0 bases at V and 0 bases at J, with 5 bases between. The germline V gene encodes CDR1 SEHNR and CDR2 FQNEAQ (reference sequence). CDR3 length: 14 amino acids. The CDR3 DNA reads as TGTGCCAGCAGCTTAGCGCAATCTAACTATGGCTACACCTTC. Protein sequence: CASSLAQSNYGYTF.

This clonotype was counted only a few times. V gene TRBV20-1 combines with J gene TRBJ2-3; 10 bases match TRBD2. The germline CDR1 and CDR2 sequences are DFQATT and SNEGSKA (reference sequence). After removal of 0 bases from V and 5 bases from J, the junction contained 11 bases not matched to a gene. The CDR3 sequence is 17 residues long. CDR3 bases: TGCAGTGCTAGAGATCTTTTCGTAGCGGGAGGAGGAGATACGCAGTATTTT. Its translation is CSARDLFVAGGGDTQYF.

On this clonotype itself: A read error may account for a junction end that differs from germline. The chain couples TRBV28 to TRBJ1-4; a weak D match, TRBD1 (6 bases). The germline CDR1 and CDR2 sequences are MDHEN and SYDVKM. The CDR3 loop spans 19 amino acids. The CDR3 loop reads CVSSTPLGGSGEANEKLFF. In DNA form, the CDR3 reads TGTGTCAGCAGCACGCCTCTCGGGGGCTCCGGAGAGGCTAATGAAAAACTGTTTTTT.